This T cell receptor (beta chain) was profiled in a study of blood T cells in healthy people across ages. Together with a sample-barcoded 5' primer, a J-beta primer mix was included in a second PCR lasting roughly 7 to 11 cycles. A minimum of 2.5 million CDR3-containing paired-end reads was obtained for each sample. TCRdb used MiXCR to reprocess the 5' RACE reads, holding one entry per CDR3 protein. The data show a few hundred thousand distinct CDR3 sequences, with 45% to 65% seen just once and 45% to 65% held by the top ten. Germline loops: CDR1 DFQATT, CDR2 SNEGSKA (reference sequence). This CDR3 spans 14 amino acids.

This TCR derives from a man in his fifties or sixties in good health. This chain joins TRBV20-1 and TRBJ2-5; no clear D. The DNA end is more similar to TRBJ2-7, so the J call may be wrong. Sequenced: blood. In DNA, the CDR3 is TGCAGTGCTCCGTGGAGTCTCTTTGCCAGCGAGCAGTACTTC. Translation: CSAPWSLFASEQYF.